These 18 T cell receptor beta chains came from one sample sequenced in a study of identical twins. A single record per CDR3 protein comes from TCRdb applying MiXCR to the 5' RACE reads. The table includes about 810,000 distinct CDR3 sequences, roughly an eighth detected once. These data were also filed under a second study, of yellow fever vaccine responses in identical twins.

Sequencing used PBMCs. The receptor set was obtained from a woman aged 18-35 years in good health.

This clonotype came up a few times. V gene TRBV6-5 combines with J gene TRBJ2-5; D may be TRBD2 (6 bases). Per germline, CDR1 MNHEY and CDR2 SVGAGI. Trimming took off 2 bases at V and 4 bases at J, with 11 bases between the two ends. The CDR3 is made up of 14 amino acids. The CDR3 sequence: CASSYPGTPETQYF. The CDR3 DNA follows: TGTGCCAGCAGTTACCCCGGGACTCCAGAGACCCAGTACTTC.

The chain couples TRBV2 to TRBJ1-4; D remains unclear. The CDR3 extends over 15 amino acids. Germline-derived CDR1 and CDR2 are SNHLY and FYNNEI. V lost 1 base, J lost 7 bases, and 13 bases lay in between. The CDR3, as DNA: TGTGCCAGCAGTGAAGAGGGAATCGGTGTTGAAAAACTGTTTTTT. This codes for CASSEEGIGVEKLFF.

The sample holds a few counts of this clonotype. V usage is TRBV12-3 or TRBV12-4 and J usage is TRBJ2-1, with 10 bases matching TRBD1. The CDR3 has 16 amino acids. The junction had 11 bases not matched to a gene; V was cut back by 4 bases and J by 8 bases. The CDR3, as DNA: TGTGCCAGCAGTTCACAGACAGGGGGCTTTTTCTATGAGCAGTTCTTC. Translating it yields CASSSQTGGFFYEQFF.

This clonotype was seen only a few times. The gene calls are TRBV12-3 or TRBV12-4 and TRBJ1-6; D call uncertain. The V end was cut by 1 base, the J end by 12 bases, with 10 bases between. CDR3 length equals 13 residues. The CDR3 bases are TGTGCCAGCAGTTTAGATCCTTTATTACCCCTCCACTTT. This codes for CASSLDPLLPLHF.

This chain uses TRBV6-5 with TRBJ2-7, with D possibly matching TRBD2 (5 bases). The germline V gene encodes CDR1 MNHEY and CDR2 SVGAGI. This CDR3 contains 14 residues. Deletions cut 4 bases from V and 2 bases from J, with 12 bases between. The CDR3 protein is CASSFAGDTYEQYF. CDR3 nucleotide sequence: TGTGCCAGCAGTTTCGCCGGGGATACCTACGAGCAGTACTTC.

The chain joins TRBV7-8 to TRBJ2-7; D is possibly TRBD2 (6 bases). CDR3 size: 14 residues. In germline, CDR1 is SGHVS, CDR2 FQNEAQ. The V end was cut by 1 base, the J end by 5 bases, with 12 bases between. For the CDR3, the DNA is TGTGCCAGCAGCTTAGAGGAGGGGAGGAACGAGCAGTACTTC. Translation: CASSLEEGRNEQYF. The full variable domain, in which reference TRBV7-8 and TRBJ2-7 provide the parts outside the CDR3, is GAGVSQSPRYKVAKRGQDVALRCDPISGHVSLFWYQQALGQGPEFLTYFQNEAQLDKSGLPSDRFFAERPEGSVSTLKIQRTQQEDSAVYLCASSLEEGRNEQYFGPGTRLTVT.

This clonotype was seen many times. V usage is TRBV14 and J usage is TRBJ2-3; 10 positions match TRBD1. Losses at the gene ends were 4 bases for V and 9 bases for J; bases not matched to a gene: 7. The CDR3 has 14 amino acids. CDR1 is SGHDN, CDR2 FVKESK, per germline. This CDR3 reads CASSLSWTGGTQYF. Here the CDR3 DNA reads TGTGCCAGCAGCCTGAGTTGGACAGGGGGAACGCAGTATTTT.

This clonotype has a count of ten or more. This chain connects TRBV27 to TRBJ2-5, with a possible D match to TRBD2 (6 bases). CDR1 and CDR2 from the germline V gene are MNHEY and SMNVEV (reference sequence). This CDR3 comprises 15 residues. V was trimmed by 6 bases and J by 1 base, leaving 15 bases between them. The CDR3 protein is CASSPFLGGQETQYF. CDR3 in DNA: TGTGCCAGCAGCCCCTTCCTGGGGGGCCAAGAGACCCAGTACTTC.

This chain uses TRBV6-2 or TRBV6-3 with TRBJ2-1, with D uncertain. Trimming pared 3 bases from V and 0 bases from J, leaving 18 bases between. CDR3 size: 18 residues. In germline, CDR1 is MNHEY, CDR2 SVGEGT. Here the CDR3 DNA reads TGTGCCAGCAGTTATAACCCGATAGAGGAGAGCTCCTACAATGAGCAGTTCTTC. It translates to CASSYNPIEESSYNEQFF.

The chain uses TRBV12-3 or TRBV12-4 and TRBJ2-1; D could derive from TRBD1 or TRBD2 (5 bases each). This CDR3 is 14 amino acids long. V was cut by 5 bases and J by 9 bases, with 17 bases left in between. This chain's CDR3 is CASSPIRGGGEQFF. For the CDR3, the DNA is TGTGCCAGCAGTCCAATAAGAGGTGGGGGTGAGCAGTTCTTC.

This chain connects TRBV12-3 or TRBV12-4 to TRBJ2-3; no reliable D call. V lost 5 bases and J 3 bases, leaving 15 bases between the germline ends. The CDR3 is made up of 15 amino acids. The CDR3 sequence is CASSPITETTDTQYF. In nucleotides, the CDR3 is TGTGCCAGCAGTCCTATCACCGAAACTACAGATACGCAGTATTTT.

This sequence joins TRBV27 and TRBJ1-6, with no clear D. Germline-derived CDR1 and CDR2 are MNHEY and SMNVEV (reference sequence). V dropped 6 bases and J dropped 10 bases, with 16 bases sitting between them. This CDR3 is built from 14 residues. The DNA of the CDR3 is TGTGCCAGCAGCGGATCGGGTGCGGGGTCACCCCTCCACTTT. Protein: CASSGSGAGSPLHF.

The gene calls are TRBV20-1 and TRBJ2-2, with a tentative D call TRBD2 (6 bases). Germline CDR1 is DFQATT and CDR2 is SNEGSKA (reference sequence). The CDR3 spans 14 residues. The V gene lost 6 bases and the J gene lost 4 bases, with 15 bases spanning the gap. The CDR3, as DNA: TGCAGTGCCGCCTTTCGGGGGAGCACCGGGGAGCTGTTTTTT. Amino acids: CSAAFRGSTGELFF.

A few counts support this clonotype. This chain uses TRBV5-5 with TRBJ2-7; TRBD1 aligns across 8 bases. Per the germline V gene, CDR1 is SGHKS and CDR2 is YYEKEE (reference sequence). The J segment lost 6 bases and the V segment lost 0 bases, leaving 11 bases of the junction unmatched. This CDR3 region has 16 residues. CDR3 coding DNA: TGTGCCAGCAGCTTGGTGTACGGACAGGGCGCGTTCGAGCAGTACTTC. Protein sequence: CASSLVYGQGAFEQYF. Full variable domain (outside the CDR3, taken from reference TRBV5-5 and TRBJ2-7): DAGVTQSPTHLIKTRGQQVTLRCSPISGHKSVSWYQQVLGQGPQFIFQYYEKEERGRGNFPDRFSARQFPNYSSELNVNALLLGDSALYLCASSLVYGQGAFEQYFGPGTRLTVT.

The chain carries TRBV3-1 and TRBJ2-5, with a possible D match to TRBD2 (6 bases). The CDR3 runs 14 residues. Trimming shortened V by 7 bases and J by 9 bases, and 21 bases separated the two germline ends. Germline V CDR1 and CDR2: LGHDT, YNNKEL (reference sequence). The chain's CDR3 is CASTPLREPWAQYF. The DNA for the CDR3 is TGTGCCAGCACCCCGCTACGGGAGCCCTGGGCCCAGTACTTC.

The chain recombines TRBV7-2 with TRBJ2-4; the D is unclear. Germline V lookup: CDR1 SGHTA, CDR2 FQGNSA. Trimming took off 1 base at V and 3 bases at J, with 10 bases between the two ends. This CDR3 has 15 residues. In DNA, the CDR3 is TGTGCCAGCAGCTTAGTATTCGATGTCAAAAACATTCAGTACTTC. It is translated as CASSLVFDVKNIQYF.

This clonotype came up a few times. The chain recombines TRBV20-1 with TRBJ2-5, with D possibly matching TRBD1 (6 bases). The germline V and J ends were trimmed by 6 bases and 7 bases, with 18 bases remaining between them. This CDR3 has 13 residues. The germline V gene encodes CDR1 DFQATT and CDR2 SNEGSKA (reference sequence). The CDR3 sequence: CSAPRTDSGTQYF. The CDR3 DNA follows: TGCAGTGCCCCTAGGACAGATTCCGGGACCCAGTACTTC.

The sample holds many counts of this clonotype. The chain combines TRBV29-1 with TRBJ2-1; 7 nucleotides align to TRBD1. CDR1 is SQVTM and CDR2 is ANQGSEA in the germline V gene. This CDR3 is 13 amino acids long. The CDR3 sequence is CRAGTEGYNEQFF. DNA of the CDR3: TGCAGAGCCGGGACAGAGGGGTACAATGAGCAGTTCTTC.